Sequencing of this TCR beta chain was carried out in a study of blood T cell repertoires in COVID-19. Study-wide background: Specimens from acute and convalescent COVID-19 originated in the United States, Italy and Spain. In each case, the material was cDNA or gDNA derived from T cells, B-cell-depleted T cells, or PBMCs.

Germline CDR1 and CDR2: SGHRS and YFSETQ. CDR3 length equals 15 residues. V was shortened by 4 bases and J by 0 bases, with 11 bases between the two germline ends. In the original processing: Amplification of reference gene primers was used by the study to estimate nucleated cell counts. TCRdb's copy holds only in-frame clones and misses some; the assay was immunoSEQ multiplex PCR. The DNA was the basis for D and trimming; V, J and clone size are from that table. The sample yields 25,000 to 40,000 clones, roughly 91% seen once. The sample was peripheral blood. The TCR comes from a man between 65 and 80 years old with active or convalescent COVID-19. The V gene is TRBV5-1, the J gene TRBJ2-1, with a weak D call TRBD2 (6 bases). This CDR3 is CASSRGVSSYNEQFF. CDR3 coding DNA: TGCGCCAGCAGCCGCGGGGTGAGCTCCTACAATGAGCAGTTCTTC.